The rows below give T cell receptor beta chains drawn from one sample of a study of CD8+CD57+ T cells in acquired aplastic anemia. A single record per CDR3 protein comes from TCRdb applying MiXCR to the reads. The data hold about 110,000 distinct CDR3 sequences, with roughly 50% observed a single time. Input material: sorted CD4+, CD8+, or CD8+CD57+ T cells (not recorded which) from PBMCs. The receptor source for this set is a human donor in good health, serving as a control. Each CDR3 is given with its conserved first and last residue. D genes are given only for firm matches.

d_gene	v_gene	j_gene	CDR3aa
-	TRBV9	TRBJ2-5	CASSVGNQETQCF
TRBD1	TRBV20-1	TRBJ1-5	CSARSGTGLQPQHF
-	TRBV20-1	TRBJ2-5	CSASGGSPETQYF
-	TRBV25-1	TRBJ2-5	CASSVQGFGETQYF
-	TRBV6-1	TRBJ1-3	CASSAWGNTIYF
-	TRBV12-3/TRBV12-4	TRBJ2-3	CASSLLSDTQYF
TRBD1	TRBV6-1	TRBJ1-2	CASSVEDRGNYGYTF
TRBD1	TRBV20-1	TRBJ1-2	CSASYRGYTYGYTF
-	TRBV29-1	TRBJ1-2	CSVDGIHGRQVGYGYTF
-	TRBV19	TRBJ1-2	CASSTQRANYGYTF
-	TRBV10-3	TRBJ2-3	CAIKMGTDTQYF
-	TRBV4-3	TRBJ2-3	CASSQGREGEADTQYF
-	TRBV7-9	TRBJ1-4	CASSTNRETLKLFF
-	TRBV6-5	TRBJ2-7	CASSSEPGLSYEQYF
-	TRBV6-5	TRBJ2-2	CASSSTTTGELFF
TRBD2	TRBV19	TRBJ2-1	CASSPGLAGFEQFF
-	TRBV9	TRBJ1-3	CASSQSGLGTIYF
TRBD1	TRBV3-1	TRBJ1-5	CASSHRTGLCCQPQHF
-	TRBV2	TRBJ2-7	CASSSTLGDEQYF
-	TRBV25-1	TRBJ2-1	CASSGGAADNEQFF
-	TRBV2	TRBJ1-4	CASIPYESEGKLFF
-	TRBV25-1	TRBJ2-7	CASSGGAAFHEQYF
-	TRBV2	TRBJ1-5	CASSEDSPNQPQHF
-	TRBV2	TRBJ1-1	CASRGWGDHTEAFF
-	TRBV7-9	TRBJ2-7	CASSFSQLSGMEQYF
-	TRBV27	TRBJ1-1	CASSAQGSYAEAFF
TRBD1	TRBV6-1	TRBJ1-2	CASTTGTGYDGYTF
-	TRBV13	TRBJ1-2	CASSLGADGGYTF
TRBD2	TRBV25-1	TRBJ2-3	CASSNSAGREADTQYF
-	TRBV5-1	TRBJ2-3	CASSLGPTGFSTDTQYF
TRBD1	TRBV5-8	TRBJ1-4	CASSPTGQVNEKLFF
TRBD1	TRBV29-1	TRBJ1-1	CSVWGTAMNTEAFF
TRBD1	TRBV2	TRBJ2-1	CASVPGQGTNEQFF
TRBD1	TRBV25-1	TRBJ2-7	CASRERTGNYEQYF